This T cell receptor beta chain originates from a study of T cells expressing NK-cell markers. Study-wide background: Sorted CD3+CD56+NKG2C+, CD3+CD56+NKG2C- and CD3+CD56-NKG2C+ T-cell subsets were beta-chain profiled.

CDR1 is LGHNA, CDR2 YNFKEQ, per germline. The CDR3 totals 19 residues. TCR beta cDNA was made by 5'RACE template switching with UMIs. TCRdb re-called the 5' RACE reads; every CDR3 protein appears as one record, without DNA. The sample's table shows over 120,000 distinct CDR3 sequences. Broader study findings: Whether the expanded NKG2C+ T cell clones recognized HCMV remained unclear.

Regarding this clonotype: Its antigen is not known.

Sequencing input: blood T cells: a sorted CD56 or NKG2C T cell subset, CD4+ or CD8+ T cells, or bulk PBMC T cells (not recorded which). The rearrangement links TRBV4-2 to TRBJ1-6; absent DNA, TCRdb's TRBD1 call cannot be checked. The origin of this receptor is a man aged 18 to 30 in good health. The CDR3 spells CASSQDQAAEGPGNSPLHF.